A single sample gave rise to the 30 T cell receptor beta chains below, sequenced in a study of T cells in localized non-small cell lung cancer. Sequenced by immunoSEQ multiplex PCR; TCRdb stores in-frame clones only, minus some. The sample has nearly 25,000 clones, around 85% seen once. The source was peripheral blood, collected before any cancer treatment. These receptors all come from a male donor older than 55 with stage II squamous cell lung carcinoma.

V gene TRBV5-1 combines with J gene TRBJ1-1; D is unclear. V was cut by 0 bases and J by 7 bases, with 16 bases left in between. Germline V gene sequence: CDR1 SGHRS, CDR2 YFSETQ. CDR3 length equals 15 residues. CDR3 in amino acids: CASSLEGAANYEAFF. The CDR3 nucleotides read TGCGCCAGCAGCTTGGAGGGAGCTGCAAATTATGAAGCTTTCTTT.

The CDR3 coding sequence is TGTGCCAGCAGCGTAGGTCTAATGAACACTGAAGCTTTCTTT. Translating gives CASSVGLMNTEAFF. J is TRBJ1-1 and V is TRBV9; D gene ambiguous. Germline CDR1 SGDLS, CDR2 YYNGEE. The CDR3 contains 14 residues. V dropped 0 bases and J dropped 0 bases, with 6 bases sitting between them.

In this sample, this clone turned up a few times. The chain recombines TRBV7-2 with TRBJ2-1; D possibly corresponds to TRBD2 (7 bases). The V end lost 3 bases, the J end lost 8 bases, and 17 bases lay between the germline ends. Germline lookup yields CDR1 SGHTA and CDR2 FQGNSA. This CDR3 contains 15 residues. CDR3 residues: CASSLWGGPSDEQFF. CDR3 in DNA: TGTGCCAGCAGCTTGTGGGGGGGGCCGTCGGATGAGCAGTTCTTC.

The chain uses TRBV5-1 and TRBJ2-3, with 10 bases matching TRBD2. V shed 2 bases, J shed 0 bases, and the junction held 0 bases outside the gene matches. The CDR3 extends over 15 amino acids. Per the germline V gene, CDR1 is SGHRS and CDR2 is YFSETQ. The chain's CDR3 is CASSFSGGSTDTQYF. CDR3 in DNA: TGCGCCAGCAGCTTTAGCGGGGGGAGCACAGATACGCAGTATTTT.

The chain employs TRBV6-1 and TRBJ2-1, with 7 bases identical to TRBD1. The CDR3 contains 15 residues. J lost 9 bases, V lost 4 bases, and 12 bases had no gene match. Germline assignment: CDR1 MNHNS and CDR2 SASEGT. The CDR3 reads CASSATQGPIGEQFF. As DNA, the CDR3 is TGTGCCAGCAGTGCTACACAGGGGCCTATCGGTGAGCAGTTCTTC.

J is TRBJ1-1 and V is TRBV6-1; D gene uncertain. The CDR3 totals 11 residues. V dropped 6 bases and J dropped 13 bases, with 15 bases sitting between them. Germline V lookup: CDR1 MNHNS, CDR2 SASEGT. The CDR3 nucleotides read TGTGCCAGCAGCCCGAAAAGGGAGGTTTTCTTT. Encoded protein: CASSPKREVFF.

The chain is built from TRBV5-4 and TRBJ1-1, with 7 bases identical to TRBD1. CDR3 length: 14 residues. CDR1 SGHNT and CDR2 YYREEE come from the germline V gene (reference sequence). V was pared by 3 bases and J by 2 bases, with 4 bases of the junction left unmatched. CDR3 coding DNA: TGTGCCAGCAGCTGGGGGACAGCCAACACTGAAGCTTTCTTT. Its protein product is CASSWGTANTEAFF. Supplemented by reference TRBV5-4 and TRBJ1-1, the full variable domain reads ETGVTQSPTHLIKTRGQQVTLRCSSQSGHNTVSWYQQALGQGPQFIFQYYREEENGRGNFPPRFSGLQFPNYSSELNVNALELDDSALYLCASSWGTANTEAFFGQGTRLTVV.

This chain connects TRBV7-2 to TRBJ1-1, with 7 bases identical to TRBD1. V lost 4 bases, J lost 3 bases, and 2 bases stayed unmatched. The CDR3 is made up of 13 amino acids. The germline V gene has CDR1 SGHTA and CDR2 FQGNSA. CDR3: CASSSTGYTEAFF. CDR3 nucleotides: TGTGCCAGCAGCTCGACAGGGTACACTGAAGCTTTCTTT.

The sample holds a few counts of this clone. This rearrangement joins TRBV6-1 to TRBJ1-4; D is undetermined. Per germline, CDR1 MNHNS and CDR2 SASEGT. The CDR3 loop spans 13 amino acids. Trimming stripped 7 bases from V and 5 bases from J, with 11 bases between. The CDR3 DNA reads as TGTGCCAGCAATCGGCAGGCGAATGAAAAACTGTTTTTT. Residues: CASNRQANEKLFF.

The gene calls are TRBV29-1 and TRBJ1-3; D perhaps matches TRBD1 (6 bases). CDR3 length: 12 residues. Germline V CDR1 and CDR2: SQVTM, ANQGSEA. The V and J ends lost 6 bases and 1 base respectively, with 7 bases between them. The CDR3 sequence is CSVRGSGNTIYF. The CDR3 DNA is TGCAGCGTGAGGGGGTCTGGAAACACCATATATTTT. Full variable domain (missing parts from reference TRBV29-1 and TRBJ1-3): SAVISQKPSRDICQRGTSLTIQCQVDSQVTMMFWYRQQPGQSLTLIATANQGSEATYESGFVIDKFPISRPNLTFSTLTVSNMSPEDSSIYLCSVRGSGNTIYFGEGSWLTVV.

The chain employs TRBV7-9 and TRBJ2-5; possibly TRBD1 or TRBD2 for D (5 bases each). V lost 2 bases and J 4 bases, leaving 8 bases between the germline ends. Per the germline V gene, CDR1 is SEHNR and CDR2 is FQNEAQ (reference sequence). This CDR3 has 13 residues. As DNA, the CDR3 is TGTGCCAGCAGCTTATACGGGGCAGAGACCCAGTACTTC. As protein: CASSLYGAETQYF.

This clone was seen only once. The chain has TRBV4-2 and TRBJ2-4; TRBD1 agrees at 9 bases. This CDR3 is built from 15 residues. V was clipped by 1 base and J by 8 bases; unmatched bases: 6. Germline loops: CDR1 LGHNA, CDR2 YNFKEQ. The DNA of the CDR3 is TGTGCCAGCAGCCAAGGGGGGACAGGGATTTACATTCAGTACTTC. This sequence encodes CASSQGGTGIYIQYF.

The rearrangement links TRBV7-9 to TRBJ2-7, with 13 bases aligning to TRBD2. With V trimmed by 4 bases and J by 7 bases, 7 bases remained unmatched. Germline V gene data show CDR1 as SEHNR and CDR2 as FQNEAQ (reference sequence). CDR3 length: 15 residues. The CDR3 loop is CASSSTSGGAEEQYF. Written as DNA, the CDR3 is TGTGCCAGCAGCTCTACTAGCGGGGGGGCTGAGGAGCAGTACTTC.

V is TRBV7-2 and J is TRBJ1-6; tentatively, D is TRBD1 (5 bases). From germline, CDR1 is SGHTA and CDR2 FQGNSA. This CDR3 has 15 amino acids. With 1 base removed from V and 9 bases from J, the gap between germline ends came to 13 bases. The CDR3 here is CASSLGGQGGSPLHF. The DNA for the CDR3 is TGTGCCAGCAGCTTAGGCGGGCAGGGAGGTTCACCCCTCCACTTT.

The V gene is TRBV7-9, the J gene TRBJ2-7; 9 positions match TRBD1. Germline CDR1 reads SEHNR; CDR2 reads FQNEAQ (reference sequence). The length of the CDR3 is 16 residues. The ends lost 4 bases at V and 5 bases at J; junction bases unmatched: 12. As DNA, the CDR3 is TGTGCCAGCAGCTCCGAGGACAGGGGTCGACGGAACGAGCAGTACTTC. Residues: CASSSEDRGRRNEQYF.

The chain has TRBV9 and TRBJ2-2; the D gene could be TRBD1 or TRBD2 (6 bases each). This CDR3 has 14 residues. V lost 4 bases, J lost 5 bases, and 12 bases lay in between. The germline V gene has CDR1 SGDLS and CDR2 YYNGEE. CDR3 residues: CASSRGQGTGELFF. The CDR3 coding sequence is TGTGCCAGCAGCCGGGGGCAGGGGACCGGGGAGCTGTTTTTT. The full variable domain, with the rest looked up from reference TRBV9 and TRBJ2-2, is DSGVTQTPKHLITATGQRVTLRCSPRSGDLSVYWYQQSLDQGLQFLIQYYNGEERAKGNILERFSAQQFPDLHSELNLSSLELGDSALYFCASSRGQGTGELFFGEGSRLTVL.

J is TRBJ1-2 and V is TRBV4-2; D possibly corresponds to TRBD1 (6 bases). CDR1 and CDR2 from the germline V gene are LGHNA and YNFKEQ. CDR3 size: 15 residues. Trimming removed 0 bases at V and 4 bases at J, with 12 bases between. The CDR3 loop is CASSQDRTELYGYTF. CDR3 coding DNA: TGTGCCAGCAGCCAAGACCGGACAGAACTCTATGGCTACACCTTC.

The CDR3 is CASNGGAYEQYF. In DNA, the CDR3 is TGTGCCAGTAACGGGGGGGCCTACGAGCAGTACTTC. This chain connects TRBV7-9 to TRBJ2-7; 8 bases are shared with TRBD2. Trimming removed 9 bases from V and 2 bases from J; junction bases left unmatched: 3. The CDR3 totals 12 residues. Germline loops: CDR1 SEHNR, CDR2 FQNEAQ (reference sequence). The whole variable domain, filled in from reference TRBV7-9 and TRBJ2-7, reads DTGVSQNPRHKITKRGQNVTFRCDPISEHNRLYWYRQTLGQGPEFLTYFQNEAQLEKSRLLSDRFSAERPKGSFSTLEIQRTEQGDSAMYLCASNGGAYEQYFGPGTRLTVT.

The chain couples TRBV7-2 to TRBJ1-3; D may be TRBD1 (5 bases). V was trimmed by 1 base and J by 3 bases, leaving 16 bases between them. Germline V CDR1 and CDR2: SGHTA, FQGNSA. The CDR3 is made up of 17 amino acids. CDR3 region: CASSLEGYGSFGNTIYF. The DNA for the CDR3 is TGTGCCAGCAGCTTAGAGGGGTACGGGTCTTTTGGAAACACCATATATTTT.

The J gene is TRBJ1-5, the V gene TRBV10-2, with D possibly matching TRBD1 (6 bases). This CDR3 is 13 amino acids long. Germline V gives CDR1 WSHSY, CDR2 SAAADI. V gave up 2 bases and J gave up 9 bases, with 11 bases separating them. The CDR3 nucleotides read TGCGCCAGCAGTGAGACAGGGATACGGCCCCAGCATTTT. Translated: CASSETGIRPQHF.

The chain carries TRBV10-3 and TRBJ1-2; D is perhaps TRBD1 (5 bases). CDR1 is ENHRY and CDR2 is SYGVKD in the germline V gene. The CDR3 sequence is 14 residues long. Deletions cut 0 bases from V and 8 bases from J, with 13 bases between. The CDR3 is CAISESRDSRGYTF. The CDR3 bases are TGTGCCATCAGTGAGTCCAGGGACTCGAGGGGCTACACCTTC.

The genes are TRBV4-3 and TRBJ2-7, with 11 bases aligning to TRBD2. V lost 3 bases and J lost 1; bases outside the gene matches: 11. The CDR3 has 18 residues. CDR1 and CDR2 from the germline V gene are LGHNA and YSLEER. The CDR3 DNA sequence: TGCGCCAGCAGCCATGGTCTAGCGGGAGGAACCCAATCCTACGAGCAGTACTTC. It yields the protein CASSHGLAGGTQSYEQYF.

The rearrangement uses TRBV6-5 and TRBJ2-7; 11 positions agree with TRBD2. The CDR3 contains 13 residues. Germline-derived CDR1 and CDR2 are MNHEY and SVGAGI. V lost 11 bases to trimming and J lost 3 bases; unmatched junction nucleotides: 6. CDR3 loop: CAATSGRGYEQYF. The CDR3 DNA follows: TGTGCCGCCACTAGCGGGAGAGGCTACGAGCAGTACTTC.

The chain recombines TRBV12-5 with TRBJ2-3; D is possibly TRBD1 or TRBD2 (5 bases each). Looked up from germline, CDR1 is LGHNT and CDR2 is FRNRAP. The ends were cut back, 6 bases at V and 2 bases at J, with 12 bases in the middle. The CDR3 is made up of 14 amino acids. The CDR3 region has the DNA TGTGCTAGTGGAACCGGGACCAACACAGATACGCAGTATTTT. Protein sequence: CASGTGTNTDTQYF.

In regard to this clone: Other DNA sequences in this specimen translate into the identical CDR3. The chain is built from TRBV15 and TRBJ1-1; a possible D gene is TRBD1 (5 bases). The CDR3 length is 15 residues. The germline V and J ends were trimmed by 1 base and 0 bases, with 9 bases remaining between them. Germline V gene data show CDR1 as LNHNV and CDR2 as YYDKDF (reference sequence). CDR3 bases: TGTGCCACCAGCAGAGGAGGACAAGTGAACACTGAAGCTTTCTTT. The encoded protein is CATSRGGQVNTEAFF.

This clone was found a few times. The chain is built from TRBV19 and TRBJ2-7, with D uncertain. V lost 6 bases and J 5 bases, leaving 17 bases between the germline ends. Germline V gene data show CDR1 as LNHDA and CDR2 as SQIVND (reference sequence). The CDR3 has 14 amino acids. The CDR3 sequence: CASSSGATTDEQYF. Written as DNA, the CDR3 is TGTGCCAGTAGCTCAGGCGCTACTACGGACGAGCAGTACTTC.

The chain couples TRBV28 to TRBJ1-5, with D possibly matching TRBD1 (5 bases). CDR3 length: 14 residues. CDR1 and CDR2 from the germline V gene are MDHEN and SYDVKM. The V gene lost 6 bases and the J gene lost 1 base, with 10 bases spanning the gap. For the CDR3, the DNA is TGTGCCAGCAGCCCCGGGGGGAGCAATCAGCCCCAGCATTTT. Its protein is CASSPGGSNQPQHF.

V is TRBV19 and J is TRBJ1-3; tentatively, D is TRBD1 (5 bases). The V gene's germline CDR1 is LNHDA and CDR2 SQIVND (reference sequence). This CDR3 spans 15 amino acids. V was shortened by 3 bases and J by 0 bases, with 9 bases between the two germline ends. The DNA for the CDR3 is TGTGCCAGTAGTATGAACGGGGGCTCTGGAAACACCATATATTTT. Its translation: CASSMNGGSGNTIYF.

The chain links TRBV28 to TRBJ2-3; D may be TRBD1 (5 bases). V lost 10 bases, J lost 2 bases, and 16 bases lay in between. The CDR3 is 14 amino acids. CDR1 MDHEN and CDR2 SYDVKM come from the germline V gene. The CDR3 region is CATRWGRLTDTQYF. In DNA form, the CDR3 reads TGTGCCACACGGTGGGGCAGACTCACAGATACGCAGTATTTT.

The chain employs TRBV6-6 and TRBJ1-3; D is unresolved. V was pared by 5 bases and J by 0 bases, with 11 bases between. The CDR3 is 15 residues long. Germline V lookup: CDR1 MNHNY, CDR2 SVGAGI (reference sequence). The DNA for the CDR3 is TGTGCCAGCAGTGACACCGCGGCCTCTGGAAACACCATATATTTT. This gives the protein CASSDTAASGNTIYF.